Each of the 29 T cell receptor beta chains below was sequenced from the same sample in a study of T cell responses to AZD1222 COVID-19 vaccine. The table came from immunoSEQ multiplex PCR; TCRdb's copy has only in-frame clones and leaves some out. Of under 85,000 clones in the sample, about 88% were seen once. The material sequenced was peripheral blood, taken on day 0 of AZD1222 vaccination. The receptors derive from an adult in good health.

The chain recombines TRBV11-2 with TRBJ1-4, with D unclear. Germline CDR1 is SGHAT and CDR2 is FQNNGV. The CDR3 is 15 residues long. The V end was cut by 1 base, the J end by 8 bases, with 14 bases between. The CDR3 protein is CASSLGWQEREKLFF. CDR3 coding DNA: TGTGCCAGCAGCTTAGGCTGGCAGGAGCGGGAAAAACTGTTTTTT.

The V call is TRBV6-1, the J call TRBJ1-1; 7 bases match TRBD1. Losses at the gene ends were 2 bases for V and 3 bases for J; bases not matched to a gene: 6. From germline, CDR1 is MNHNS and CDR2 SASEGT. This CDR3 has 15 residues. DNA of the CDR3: TGTGCCAGCAGTGAATGGGTTCAGGGGGACACTGAAGCTTTCTTT. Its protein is CASSEWVQGDTEAFF.

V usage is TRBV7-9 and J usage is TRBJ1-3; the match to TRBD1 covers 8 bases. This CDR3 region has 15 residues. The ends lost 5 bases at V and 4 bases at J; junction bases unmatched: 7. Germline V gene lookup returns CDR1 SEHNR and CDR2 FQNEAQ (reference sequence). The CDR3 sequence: CASSLTAGGGNTIYF. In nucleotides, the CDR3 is TGTGCCAGCAGCCTGACAGCAGGGGGCGGAAACACCATATATTTT.

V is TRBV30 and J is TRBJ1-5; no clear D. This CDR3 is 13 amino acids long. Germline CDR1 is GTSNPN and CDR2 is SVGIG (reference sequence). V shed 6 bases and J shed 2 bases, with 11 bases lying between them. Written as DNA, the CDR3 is TGTGCCTGTATAGTAGCGGGCAATCAGCCCCAGCATTTT. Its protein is CACIVAGNQPQHF.

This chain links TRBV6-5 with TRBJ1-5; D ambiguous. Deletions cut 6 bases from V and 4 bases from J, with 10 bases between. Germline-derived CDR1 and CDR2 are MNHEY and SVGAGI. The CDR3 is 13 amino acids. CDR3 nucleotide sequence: TGTGCCAGCAGGTCCGGGGAGAATCAGCCCCAGCATTTT. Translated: CASRSGENQPQHF.

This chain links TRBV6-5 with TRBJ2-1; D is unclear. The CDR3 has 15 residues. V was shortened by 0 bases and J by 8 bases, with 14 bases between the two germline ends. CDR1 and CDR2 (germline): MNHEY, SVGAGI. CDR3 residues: CASSYSYGQTDEQFF. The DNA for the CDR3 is TGTGCCAGCAGTTACTCGTATGGCCAGACGGATGAGCAGTTCTTC.

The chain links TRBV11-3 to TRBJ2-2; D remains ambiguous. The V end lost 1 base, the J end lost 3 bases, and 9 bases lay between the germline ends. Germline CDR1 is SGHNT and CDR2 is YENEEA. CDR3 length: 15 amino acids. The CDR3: CASSLVPGDTGELFF. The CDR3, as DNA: TGTGCCAGCAGCTTAGTACCAGGAGACACCGGGGAGCTGTTTTTT.

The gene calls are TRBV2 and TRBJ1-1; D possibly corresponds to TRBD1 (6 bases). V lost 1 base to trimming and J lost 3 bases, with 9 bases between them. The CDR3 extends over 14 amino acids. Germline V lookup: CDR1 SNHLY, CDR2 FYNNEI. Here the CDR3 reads CASSEGGQDTEAFF. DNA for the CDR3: TGTGCCAGCAGTGAAGGGGGACAAGACACTGAAGCTTTCTTT.

The CDR3 spells CSVEDTGAGETQYF. CDR3 bases: TGCAGCGTTGAAGATACAGGGGCGGGAGAGACCCAGTACTTC. The chain joins TRBV29-1 to TRBJ2-5, with 7 nucleotides matching TRBD1. V lost 0 bases, J lost 4 bases, and 5 bases stayed unmatched. This CDR3 spans 14 amino acids. Germline V CDR1 and CDR2: SQVTM, ANQGSEA. Filled out from reference TRBV29-1 and TRBJ2-5, the complete variable domain reads SAVISQKPSRDICQRGTSLTIQCQVDSQVTMMFWYRQQPGQSLTLIATANQGSEATYESGFVIDKFPISRPNLTFSTLTVSNMSPEDSSIYLCSVEDTGAGETQYFGPGTRLLVL.

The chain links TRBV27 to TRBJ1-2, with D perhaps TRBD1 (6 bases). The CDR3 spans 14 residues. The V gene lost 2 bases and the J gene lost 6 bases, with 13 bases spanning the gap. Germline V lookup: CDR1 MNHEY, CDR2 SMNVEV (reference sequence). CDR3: CASSLGWGRDGYTF. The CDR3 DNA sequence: TGTGCCAGCAGTTTAGGCTGGGGGCGCGATGGCTACACCTTC.

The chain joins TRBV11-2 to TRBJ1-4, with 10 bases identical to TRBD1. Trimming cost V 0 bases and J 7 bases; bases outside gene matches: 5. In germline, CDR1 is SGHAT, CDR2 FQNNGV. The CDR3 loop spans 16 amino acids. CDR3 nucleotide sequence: TGTGCCAGCAGCTTAGACTTGCGGACAGGGGGTGAAAAACTGTTTTTT. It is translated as CASSLDLRTGGEKLFF.

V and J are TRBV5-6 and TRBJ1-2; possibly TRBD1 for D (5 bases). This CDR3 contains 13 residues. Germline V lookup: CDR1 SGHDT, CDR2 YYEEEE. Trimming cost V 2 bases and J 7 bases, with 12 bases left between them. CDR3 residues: CASSLRGSGGYTF. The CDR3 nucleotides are TGTGCCAGCAGCTTAAGGGGTTCGGGTGGCTACACCTTC. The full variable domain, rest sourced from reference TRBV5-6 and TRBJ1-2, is DAGVTQSPTHLIKTRGQQVTLRCSPKSGHDTVSWYQQALGQGPQFIFQYYEEEERQRGNFPDRFSGHQFPNYSSELNVNALLLGDSALYLCASSLRGSGGYTFGSGTRLTVV.

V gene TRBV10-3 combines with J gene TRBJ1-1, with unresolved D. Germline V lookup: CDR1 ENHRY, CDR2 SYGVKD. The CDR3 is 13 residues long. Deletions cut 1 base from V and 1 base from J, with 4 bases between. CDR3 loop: CAISELENTEAFF. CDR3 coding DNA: TGTGCCATCAGTGAGTTAGAGAACACTGAAGCTTTCTTT.

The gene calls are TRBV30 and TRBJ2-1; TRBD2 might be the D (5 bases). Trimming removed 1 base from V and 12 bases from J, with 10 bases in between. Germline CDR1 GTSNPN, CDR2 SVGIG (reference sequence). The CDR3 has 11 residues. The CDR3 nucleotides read TGTGCCTGGAGTGGAGGGCAAGGGCAGTTCTTC. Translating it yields CAWSGGQGQFF.

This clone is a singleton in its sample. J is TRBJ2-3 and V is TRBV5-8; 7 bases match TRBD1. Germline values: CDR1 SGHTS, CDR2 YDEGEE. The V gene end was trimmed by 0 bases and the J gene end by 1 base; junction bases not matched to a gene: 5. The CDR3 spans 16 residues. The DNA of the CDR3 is TGTGCCAGCAGCTTGGAGAGACAGGGTGGCACAGATACGCAGTATTTT. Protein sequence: CASSLERQGGTDTQYF.

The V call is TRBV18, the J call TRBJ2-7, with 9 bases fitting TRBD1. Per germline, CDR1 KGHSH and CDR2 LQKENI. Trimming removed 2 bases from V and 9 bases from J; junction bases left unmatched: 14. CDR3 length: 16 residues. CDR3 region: CASSPSGTGSPTMQYV. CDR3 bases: TGTGCCAGCTCACCATCCGGGACAGGGTCTCCTACGATGCAGTACGTC.

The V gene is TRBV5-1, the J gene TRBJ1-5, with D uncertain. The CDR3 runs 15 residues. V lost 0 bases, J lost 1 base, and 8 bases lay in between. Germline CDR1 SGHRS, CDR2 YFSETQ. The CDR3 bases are TGCGCCAGCAGCTTGGACCCTCAAAGCAATCAGCCCCAGCATTTT. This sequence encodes CASSLDPQSNQPQHF.

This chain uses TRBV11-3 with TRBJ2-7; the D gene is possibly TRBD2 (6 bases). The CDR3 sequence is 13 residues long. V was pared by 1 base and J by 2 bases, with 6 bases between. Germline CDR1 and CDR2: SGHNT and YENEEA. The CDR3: CASSLAGAYEQYF. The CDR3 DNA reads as TGTGCCAGCAGCTTAGCGGGGGCCTACGAGCAGTACTTC.

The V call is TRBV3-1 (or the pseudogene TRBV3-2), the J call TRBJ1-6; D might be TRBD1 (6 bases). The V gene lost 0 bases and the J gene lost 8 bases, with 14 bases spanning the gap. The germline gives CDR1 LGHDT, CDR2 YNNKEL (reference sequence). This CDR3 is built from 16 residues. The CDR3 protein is CASSQEGAGGDSPLHF. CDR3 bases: TGTGCCAGCAGCCAAGAGGGGGCCGGCGGTGATTCACCCCTCCACTTT.

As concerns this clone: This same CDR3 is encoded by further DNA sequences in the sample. The CDR3 loop reads CASSEMGTLSGANVLTF. DNA of the CDR3: TGTGCCAGCAGTGAAATGGGTACCCTATCTGGGGCCAACGTCCTGACTTTC. The chain carries TRBV2 and TRBJ2-6, with D unclear. The CDR3 length is 17 residues. Germline-derived CDR1 and CDR2 are SNHLY and FYNNEI. The V and J ends lost 2 bases and 1 base respectively, with 12 bases between them.

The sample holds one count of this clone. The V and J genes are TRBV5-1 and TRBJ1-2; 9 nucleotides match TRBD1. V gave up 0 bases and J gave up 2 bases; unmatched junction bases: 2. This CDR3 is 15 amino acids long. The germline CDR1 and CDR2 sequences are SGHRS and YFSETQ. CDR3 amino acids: CASSLVGTGNYGYTF. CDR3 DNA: TGCGCCAGCAGCTTGGTTGGGACAGGGAACTATGGCTACACCTTC.

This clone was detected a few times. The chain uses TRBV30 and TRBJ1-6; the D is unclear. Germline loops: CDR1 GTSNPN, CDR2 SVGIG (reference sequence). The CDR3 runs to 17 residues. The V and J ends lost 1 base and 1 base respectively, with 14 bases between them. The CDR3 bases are TGTGCCTGGAGTGCGGCGGCGTATAGGTCCTATAATTCACCCCTCCACTTT. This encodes CAWSAAAYRSYNSPLHF.

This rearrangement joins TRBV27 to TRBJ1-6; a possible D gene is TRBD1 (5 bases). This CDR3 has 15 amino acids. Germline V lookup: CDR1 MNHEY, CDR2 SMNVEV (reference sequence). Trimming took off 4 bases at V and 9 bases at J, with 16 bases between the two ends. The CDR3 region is CASSYEALGPSPLHF. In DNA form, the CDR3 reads TGTGCCAGCAGTTATGAGGCGCTGGGGCCTTCACCCCTCCACTTT.

The CDR3 DNA is TGTGCCAGCTCAGAACAGGGAACCGGGGCCAACGTCCTGACTTTC. Residues: CASSEQGTGANVLTF. The chain couples TRBV18 to TRBJ2-6, with D perhaps TRBD1 (6 bases). The germline V and J ends were trimmed by 5 bases and 4 bases, with 12 bases remaining between them. This CDR3 is 15 amino acids long. From germline, CDR1 is KGHSH and CDR2 LQKENI.

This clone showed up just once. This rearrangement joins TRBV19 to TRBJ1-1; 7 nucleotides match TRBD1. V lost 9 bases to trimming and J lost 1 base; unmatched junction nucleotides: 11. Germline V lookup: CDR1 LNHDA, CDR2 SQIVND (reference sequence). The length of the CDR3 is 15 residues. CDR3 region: CASNPSGTANTEAFF. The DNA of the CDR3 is TGTGCCAGCAACCCTTCCGGGACAGCGAACACTGAAGCTTTCTTT.

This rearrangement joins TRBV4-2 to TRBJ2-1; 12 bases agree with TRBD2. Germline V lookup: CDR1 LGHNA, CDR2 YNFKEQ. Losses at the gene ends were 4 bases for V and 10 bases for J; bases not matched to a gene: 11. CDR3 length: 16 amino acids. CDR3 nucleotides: TGTGCCAGCAGCCCCACTAGCGGGAGGTCCGGGGTGGAGCAGTTCTTC. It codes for CASSPTSGRSGVEQFF.

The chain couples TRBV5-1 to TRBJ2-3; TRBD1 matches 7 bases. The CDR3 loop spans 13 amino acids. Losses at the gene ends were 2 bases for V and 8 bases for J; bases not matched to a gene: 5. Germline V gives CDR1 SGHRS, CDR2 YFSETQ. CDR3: CASSFGTVVTQYF. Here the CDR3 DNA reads TGCGCCAGCAGCTTCGGGACAGTGGTTACGCAGTATTTT.

CDR3 protein: CASSPRFGERSTDTQYF. CDR3 coding DNA: TGTGCCAGCAGCCCCAGGTTCGGAGAGCGAAGCACAGATACGCAGTATTTT. This chain uses TRBV7-9 with TRBJ2-3; no clear D gene. Germline CDR1 is SEHNR and CDR2 is FQNEAQ (reference sequence). The V and J ends lost 5 bases and 0 bases respectively, with 18 bases between them. The CDR3 contains 17 residues.

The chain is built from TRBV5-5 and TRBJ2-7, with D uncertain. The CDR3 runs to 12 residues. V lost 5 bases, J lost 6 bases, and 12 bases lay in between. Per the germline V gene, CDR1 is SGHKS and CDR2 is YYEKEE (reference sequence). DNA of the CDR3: TGTGCCAGCAGAGCAGTGGTGGGCGAGCAGTACTTC. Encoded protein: CASRAVVGEQYF.